This T cell receptor (beta chain) was captured by sequencing in a study of T cell clonotyping in hematopoietic cell transplantation. The CDR3 length is 12 residues. Germline V gene sequence: CDR1 MNHNY, CDR2 SVGAGI (reference sequence). Trimming cost V 6 bases and J 7 bases, with 12 bases left between them. Sequenced by immunoSEQ multiplex PCR; TCRdb stores in-frame clones only, minus some. Among 25,000 to 30,000 clones listed, 92% were seen once. As regards this clone: Its specificity is unknown.

Study outcomes and limitations: After transplant, recipient diversity fell while pathologically expanded clonotypes grew through day 180. Broader posttransplant TCR repertoire diversity was predicted by graft donor and pretransplant recipient Inverse Simpson Index values. CD4 and CD8 repertoire contributions could not be separated without sorting.

Recipients were bled about 28 days pretransplant and at posttransplant days 30, 100, 180. The receptor was isolated from a female patient in her forties or fifties who had an allogeneic stem cell transplant from a related donor, so the T cells may come from the graft donor. Some clones in this sample may be carry-over from other donors' samples. Sequenced here: PBMCs, sampled 100 days after allogeneic stem cell transplant. This chain joins TRBV6-6 and TRBJ2-5, with D perhaps TRBD2 (7 bases). CDR3 sequence: CASSRGAGTQYF. CDR3 in DNA: TGTGCCAGCAGCCGGGGGGCTGGGACCCAGTACTTC.